These T cell receptor beta chains were read from a single sample in a study of OX40 agonist ivuxolimab in advanced cancers. This table comes from immunoSEQ multiplex PCR, and its TCRdb copy is limited to in-frame clones, with some not included. The sample comprises 75,000 to 95,000 clones, roughly 90% of which are singletons, and about a tenth rests with the top ten. The sample consisted of CD4+ or CD8+ T cells sorted from blood, taken in a trial of the OX40 agonist ivuxolimab. The source of these receptors is an adult with an advanced solid tumor such as melanoma, head and neck, liver or kidney cancer. The CDR3 runs from the conserved cysteine through the conserved F or W. A D gene is named only where the DNA matches it firmly. Clone size appears in some rows only: once, few, many, or a class for an expanded clone.

J: TRBJ2-7; size: once; D: TRBD1; V: TRBV13; DNA: TGTGCCAGCAGCTTAGCCGGACAGGGGGCCCTCGAGCAGTACTTC; CDR3: CASSLAGQGALEQYF
J: TRBJ1-1; size: .; D: .; V: TRBV18; DNA: TGTGCCAGCTCACCACAGGGGGTCGGTGGCACTGAAGCTTTCTTT; CDR3: CASSPQGVGGTEAFF
J: TRBJ2-5; size: .; D: TRBD2; V: TRBV9; DNA: TGTGCCAGCAGCGTGGGGATAGCGGGAGGGCCCTTCCAAGAGACCCAGTACTTC; CDR3: CASSVGIAGGPFQETQYF
J: TRBJ1-6; size: few; D: .; V: TRBV6-5; DNA: TGTGCCAGCAGTTACGGGGGGAGTGGATCACCCCTCCACTTT; CDR3: CASSYGGSGSPLHF
J: TRBJ1-5; size: .; D: .; V: TRBV7-2; DNA: TGTGCCAGCAGCTTAGCCGGGCAGCTCAATCAGCCCCAGCATTTT; CDR3: CASSLAGQLNQPQHF
J: TRBJ2-7; size: .; D: .; V: TRBV7-9; DNA: TGTGCCAGCAGCTTAAGACGAGGTACGGGCGGGGACGAGCAGTACTTC; CDR3: CASSLRRGTGGDEQYF
J: TRBJ1-4; size: .; D: TRBD1; V: TRBV5-6; DNA: TGTGCCAGCAGCCTACAGGGGGCTGGGAAAAAACTGTTTTTT; CDR3: CASSLQGAGKKLFF
J: TRBJ1-1; size: .; D: TRBD1; V: TRBV7-3; DNA: TGTGCCAGCAGCTTAAGGGGACAGACTGAAGCTTTCTTT; CDR3: CASSLRGQTEAFF
J: TRBJ2-5; size: once; D: .; V: TRBV5-1; DNA: TGCGCCAGCAGCTTGGGGGGAGGCGAGACCCAGTACTTC; CDR3: CASSLGGGETQYF
J: TRBJ1-5; size: once; D: .; V: TRBV19; DNA: TGTGCCAGTACCTCGGAGGGTTGGGGCAATCAGCCCCAGCATTTT; CDR3: CASTSEGWGNQPQHF
J: TRBJ2-5; size: .; D: TRBD2; V: TRBV5-4; DNA: TGTGCCAGCAGCCTCTGGACTAGCGGGGGGGCGTACCAAGAGACCCAGTACTTC; CDR3: CASSLWTSGGAYQETQYF
J: TRBJ2-7; size: .; D: TRBD1; V: TRBV5-1; DNA: TGCGCCAGCAGCGGAAAGACAGGGGGCGGTTTCTCCTACGAGCAGTACTTC; CDR3: CASSGKTGGGFSYEQYF
J: TRBJ2-2; size: .; D: .; V: TRBV11-2; DNA: TGTGCCAGCAGCTTACAGGGGACCGGGGAGCTGTTTTTT; CDR3: CASSLQGTGELFF
J: TRBJ2-1; size: .; D: .; V: TRBV11-3; DNA: TGTGCCAGCAGCCCACGGACTACCTCCTACAATGAGCAGTTCTTC; CDR3: CASSPRTTSYNEQFF
J: TRBJ2-7; size: .; D: TRBD1; V: TRBV2; DNA: TGTGCCAGCGCCCGGGACAGCTCCTACGAGCAGTACTTC; CDR3: CASARDSSYEQYF
J: TRBJ1-1; size: .; D: .; V: TRBV5-1; DNA: TGCGCCAGCAGCCCCTGGACGGTGAACACTGAAGCTTTCTTT; CDR3: CASSPWTVNTEAFF
J: TRBJ2-1; size: .; D: TRBD2; V: TRBV5-1; DNA: TGCGCCAGCAGCTCTATAGCGGGACGTAACAATGAGCAGTTCTTC; CDR3: CASSSIAGRNNEQFF
J: TRBJ1-5; size: medium-sized; D: .; V: TRBV4-1; DNA: TGCGCCAGCAGCCCAAGGGGCGACCAGCCCCAGCATTTT; CDR3: CASSPRGDQPQHF
J: TRBJ1-2; size: .; D: .; V: TRBV7-6; DNA: TGTGCCAGCAGCCCCCAGGACGGATTCTATGGCTACACCTTC; CDR3: CASSPQDGFYGYTF
J: TRBJ2-7; size: .; D: .; V: TRBV6-5; DNA: TGTGCCAGCAGCCGGGACCCGAGCTCCTACGAGCAGTACTTC; CDR3: CASSRDPSSYEQYF
J: TRBJ1-5; size: .; D: .; V: TRBV7-9; DNA: TGTGCCAGCGGTCAGCCCCAGCATTTT; CDR3: CASGQPQHF
J: TRBJ1-5; size: few; D: .; V: TRBV2; DNA: TGTGCCAGCAGGGGCCAGACTTATCAGCCCCAGCATTTT; CDR3: CASRGQTYQPQHF
J: TRBJ2-7; size: .; D: .; V: TRBV2; DNA: TGTGCCAGCCACCTAGTCTTAGGAAGGGGTCCCTACGAGCAGTACTTC; CDR3: CASHLVLGRGPYEQYF
J: TRBJ1-1; size: .; D: .; V: TRBV5-6; DNA: TGTGCCAGCAGCTATGGGCGGCAGACTGAAGCTTTCTTT; CDR3: CASSYGRQTEAFF
J: TRBJ1-4; size: .; D: TRBD1; V: TRBV5-4; DNA: TGTGCCAGCAGCCCCCCCCGAACAGGGGGGTTGGAAAAACTGTTTTTT; CDR3: CASSPPRTGGLEKLFF
J: TRBJ2-3; size: few; D: .; V: TRBV9; DNA: TGTGCCAGCAGCCCGGCGGCAGGCTACACAGATACGCAGTATTTT; CDR3: CASSPAAGYTDTQYF
J: TRBJ1-2; size: .; D: .; V: TRBV6-1; DNA: TGTGCCAGCAGTGAAGATAGACGGAGCTATGGCTACACCTTC; CDR3: CASSEDRRSYGYTF
J: TRBJ2-7; size: .; D: TRBD1; V: TRBV5-6; DNA: TGTGCCAGCAGCTCTACCAGGGGGCTCAACTACGAGCAGTACTTC; CDR3: CASSSTRGLNYEQYF
J: TRBJ2-7; size: .; D: TRBD2; V: TRBV5-1; DNA: TGCGCCAGCAGCGTCACGGGCGGGGGTCCCTACGAGCAGTACTTC; CDR3: CASSVTGGGPYEQYF
J: TRBJ1-1; size: .; D: .; V: TRBV10-1; DNA: TGCGCCAGCAGCAGGGGGAACACTGAAGCTTTCTTT; CDR3: CASSRGNTEAFF
J: TRBJ1-2; size: .; D: .; V: TRBV19; DNA: TGTGCCACCTCACGGCATTTGGCTGGCTACACCTTC; CDR3: CATSRHLAGYTF
J: TRBJ2-3; size: .; D: .; V: TRBV11-3; DNA: TGTGCCAGCAGCTTAGGGCTAGCAACCGATACGCAGTATTTT; CDR3: CASSLGLATDTQYF
J: TRBJ2-7; size: .; D: TRBD2; V: TRBV15; DNA: TGTGCCACCAGCAGAGAAGTAAGCGGGGGGTACGAGCAGTACTTC; CDR3: CATSREVSGGYEQYF
J: TRBJ2-2; size: .; D: TRBD1; V: TRBV4-2; DNA: TGTGCCAGCAGCCAAGGCGTACAGGGGGTCACCGGGGAGCTGTTTTTT; CDR3: CASSQGVQGVTGELFF
J: TRBJ1-1; size: .; D: .; V: TRBV5-6; DNA: TGTGCCAGCAGCTTGGTACGGACTGAAGCTTTCTTT; CDR3: CASSLVRTEAFF
J: TRBJ1-4; size: .; D: .; V: TRBV28; DNA: TGTGCCAGCAGTTTTATAACAGGGTGGTTGTTTTTT; CDR3: CASSFITGWLFF
J: TRBJ2-2; size: .; D: .; V: TRBV29-1; DNA: TGCAGCGTTAGGGTTCAGGGACGTAACACCGGGGAGCTGTTTTTT; CDR3: CSVRVQGRNTGELFF
J: TRBJ2-1; size: .; D: .; V: TRBV11-2; DNA: TGTGCCAGCAGCTGGGCCGTTGGGGCCTACAATGAGCAGTTCTTC; CDR3: CASSWAVGAYNEQFF
J: TRBJ2-7; size: .; D: TRBD1; V: TRBV18; DNA: TGTGCCAGCTCAGTACAGGGGACGGGAGAGCAGTACTTC; CDR3: CASSVQGTGEQYF